The 30 T cell receptor beta chains below all came from one sample that was sequenced in a study of T cell responses to AZD1222 COVID-19 vaccine. The data were produced by immunoSEQ multiplex PCR, yet TCRdb's version contains in-frame clones alone and is incomplete. In the table there are about 130,000 clones, about nine tenths of which are singletons. Specimen: peripheral blood, collected on day 0 of AZD1222 vaccination. Receptors were obtained from an adult in good health.

J is TRBJ2-3 and V is TRBV6-2 or TRBV6-3, with 15 bases aligning to TRBD2. The CDR3 has 17 residues. Germline V gene sequence: CDR1 MNHEY, CDR2 SVGEGT. V shed 6 bases, J shed 4 bases, and the junction held 8 bases outside the gene matches. The CDR3 here is CASSVVRTSGGADTQYF. CDR3 DNA sequence: TGTGCCAGCAGCGTTGTTCGGACTAGCGGGGGGGCAGATACGCAGTATTTT.

This chain links TRBV19 with TRBJ1-5; a weak D match, TRBD1 (5 bases). The V gene lost 4 bases and the J gene lost 5 bases, with 9 bases spanning the gap. This CDR3 comprises 13 residues. Germline V gene data show CDR1 as LNHDA and CDR2 as SQIVND (reference sequence). CDR3 DNA: TGTGCCAGTAGTACGATAGGGGATCAGCCCCAGCATTTT. Its protein is CASSTIGDQPQHF.

The rearrangement joins TRBV28 to TRBJ2-7; no firm D call. Germline V gene data show CDR1 as MDHEN and CDR2 as SYDVKM. Trimming stripped 4 bases from V and 2 bases from J, with 9 bases between. The CDR3 loop spans 13 amino acids. The CDR3 region is CASSSPGPYEQYF. The CDR3 DNA follows: TGTGCCAGCAGTTCCCCGGGCCCCTACGAGCAGTACTTC.

The chain carries TRBV6-2 or TRBV6-3 and TRBJ2-1; no clear D. Germline CDR1 reads MNHEY; CDR2 reads SVGEGT. The CDR3 extends over 16 amino acids. V gave up 0 bases and J gave up 0 bases, with 9 bases separating them. CDR3 in amino acids: CASSYSGSSSYNEQFF. In nucleotides, the CDR3 is TGTGCCAGCAGTTACTCTGGGTCCAGCTCCTACAATGAGCAGTTCTTC.

The CDR3 loop reads CASSNPPEFRAQHF. The CDR3 bases are TGTGCCAGTAGTAACCCTCCGGAGTTTCGGGCCCAGCATTTT. The chain carries TRBV19 and TRBJ1-5; D is unresolved. CDR1 LNHDA and CDR2 SQIVND come from the germline V gene (reference sequence). The CDR3 spans 14 residues. V was trimmed by 4 bases and J by 11 bases, leaving 18 bases between them.

The genes are TRBV9 and TRBJ2-1; no clear D gene. The V gene's germline CDR1 is SGDLS and CDR2 YYNGEE. Trimming shortened V by 0 bases and J by 3 bases, and 4 bases separated the two germline ends. The CDR3 has 13 residues. The CDR3 DNA sequence: TGTGCCAGCAGCGTAGGGGACTACAATGAGCAGTTCTTC. Translated, it gives CASSVGDYNEQFF.

CDR3 DNA: TGTGCCACCAGTGATAGGCAGGCGTACAATGAGCAGTTCTTC. Its translation: CATSDRQAYNEQFF. The chain uses TRBV24-1 and TRBJ2-1, with D hard to call. CDR1 and CDR2 from the germline V gene are KGHDR and SFDVKD. This CDR3 contains 14 residues. V shed 3 bases and J shed 4 bases, with 9 bases lying between them.

The chain employs TRBV6-5 and TRBJ2-3; D is possibly TRBD1 or TRBD2 (5 bases each). CDR1 is MNHEY and CDR2 is SVGAGI in the germline V gene. The CDR3 has 15 residues. V was trimmed by 7 bases and J by 0 bases, leaving 14 bases between them. In DNA form, the CDR3 reads TGTGCCAGCACGAGGGGCCCTGCTAGCACAGATACGCAGTATTTT. Protein product: CASTRGPASTDTQYF.

This chain uses TRBV5-1 with TRBJ2-2; no definite D call. This CDR3 has 12 amino acids. Germline V gene lookup returns CDR1 SGHRS and CDR2 YFSETQ. Trimming took 3 bases from V and 0 from J, leaving 0 bases between them. CDR3 sequence: CASSSNTGELFF. The CDR3 nucleotides are TGCGCCAGCAGCTCGAACACCGGGGAGCTGTTTTTT. The entire variable domain, with the rest obtained from reference TRBV5-1 and TRBJ2-2, is as follows: KAGVTQTPRYLIKTRGQQVTLSCSPISGHRSVSWYQQTPGQGLQFLFEYFSETQRNKGNFPGRFSGRQFSNSRSEMNVSTLELGDSALYLCASSSNTGELFFGEGSRLTVL.

V is TRBV10-2 and J is TRBJ1-1; D unclear. Germline lookup yields CDR1 WSHSY and CDR2 SAAADI. V was cut by 3 bases and J by 0 bases, with 8 bases left in between. The CDR3 has 14 residues. This CDR3 reads CASSEVTVNTEAFF. CDR3 nucleotides: TGCGCCAGCAGTGAAGTGACGGTGAACACTGAAGCTTTCTTT.

J is TRBJ1-6 and V is TRBV30, with D unresolved. The V end lost 3 bases, the J end lost 6 bases, and 18 bases lay between the germline ends. The CDR3 sequence is 16 residues long. CDR1 is GTSNPN and CDR2 is SVGIG in the germline V gene (reference sequence). The CDR3 nucleotides read TGTGCCTGGAGCGAAGAAGGGAACCTTTCTAATTCACCCCTCCACTTT. Its protein is CAWSEEGNLSNSPLHF.

This chain uses TRBV28 with TRBJ1-3; D unresolved. Trimming took 5 bases from V and 3 from J, leaving 20 bases between them. This CDR3 has 17 residues. Germline CDR1 MDHEN, CDR2 SYDVKM. The DNA of the CDR3 is TGTGCCAGCAGTCCAACCCGTAGGCAGCGAGATGGAAACACCATATATTTT. Translation: CASSPTRRQRDGNTIYF.

The chain employs TRBV15 and TRBJ1-4, with D perhaps matching TRBD1 (6 bases). Trimming stripped 3 bases from V and 8 bases from J, with 19 bases between. Per the germline V gene, CDR1 is LNHNV and CDR2 is YYDKDF (reference sequence). This CDR3 has 16 residues. Here the CDR3 reads CATSRDQTGQGEKLFF. Written as DNA, the CDR3 is TGTGCCACCAGCAGGGACCAGACGGGTCAGGGGGAAAAACTGTTTTTT.

The chain employs TRBV30 and TRBJ1-2, with D tentatively TRBD1 (5 bases). CDR3 length: 16 residues. Germline values: CDR1 GTSNPN, CDR2 SVGIG (reference sequence). Trimming stripped 1 base from V and 1 base from J, with 16 bases between. Written as DNA, the CDR3 is TGTGCCTGGAGTGAACCCGGGACCTTATATAACTATGGCTACACCTTC. This translates into CAWSEPGTLYNYGYTF.

This clone was recorded only once. The chain combines TRBV6-1 with TRBJ1-5, with D hard to call. V gave up 3 bases and J gave up 0 bases, with 6 bases separating them. This CDR3 has 14 residues. Germline V CDR1 and CDR2: MNHNS, SASEGT. The CDR3 reads CASSDGFSNQPQHF. CDR3 in DNA: TGTGCCAGCAGTGACGGTTTTAGCAATCAGCCCCAGCATTTT.

V gene TRBV20-1 combines with J gene TRBJ2-1; the D is unclear. The CDR3 consists of 10 residues. The germline V gene has CDR1 DFQATT and CDR2 SNEGSKA (reference sequence). Trimming took off 5 bases at V and 5 bases at J, with 4 bases between the two ends. Written as DNA, the CDR3 is TGCAGTGCTTGGGACAATGAGCAGTTCTTC. It translates to CSAWDNEQFF.

The V call is TRBV11-2, the J call TRBJ2-5; D is unclear. The CDR3 spans 13 residues. Germline assignment: CDR1 SGHAT and CDR2 FQNNGV. V gave up 3 bases and J gave up 5 bases, with 10 bases separating them. The CDR3 DNA sequence: TGTGCCAGCAGCTTGCCCCCTACGGAGACCCAGTACTTC. This encodes CASSLPPTETQYF.

This sequence joins TRBV29-1 and TRBJ2-1; no definite D call. V gave up 2 bases and J gave up 5 bases, with 4 bases separating them. This CDR3 has 11 amino acids. Germline lookup yields CDR1 SQVTM and CDR2 ANQGSEA. The CDR3 region is CSVEPDNEQFF. CDR3 in DNA: TGCAGCGTTGAACCGGACAATGAGCAGTTCTTC.

The chain employs TRBV15 and TRBJ2-7; D is unresolved. V lost 5 bases and J 2 bases, leaving 22 bases between the germline ends. The length of the CDR3 is 17 residues. Germline V gene sequence: CDR1 LNHNV, CDR2 YYDKDF (reference sequence). CDR3 sequence (DNA): TGTGCCACCAGCGGAGCGCCCCAGGTCGCTCTTCCCTACGAGCAGTACTTC. Protein sequence: CATSGAPQVALPYEQYF.

The rearrangement uses TRBV6-5 and TRBJ2-5; 9 nucleotides agree with TRBD2. The trim removed 8 bases at V and 4 bases at J, leaving 11 bases unmatched. This CDR3 is built from 15 residues. Germline CDR1 and CDR2: MNHEY and SVGAGI. For the CDR3, the DNA is TGTGCCAGCCGGAGCGGGCGGGGGGGCCGAGAGACCCAGTACTTC. Amino acid sequence: CASRSGRGGRETQYF.

This chain links TRBV15 with TRBJ2-3; no clear D gene. Germline V CDR1 and CDR2: LNHNV, YYDKDF (reference sequence). The ends were cut back, 1 base at V and 5 bases at J, with 4 bases in the middle. The CDR3 spans 12 residues. Here the CDR3 reads CATSRVVDTQYF. The CDR3 nucleotides are TGTGCCACCAGCAGAGTAGTAGATACGCAGTATTTT.

The chain employs TRBV29-1 and TRBJ1-1; TRBD1 matches 8 bases. The CDR3 is made up of 11 amino acids. Germline loops: CDR1 SQVTM, CDR2 ANQGSEA. The ends lost 5 bases at V and 7 bases at J; junction bases unmatched: 3. The CDR3 coding sequence is TGCAGCGTTTCAGGGGGCTATGAAGCTTTCTTT. Its translation: CSVSGGYEAFF. Variable domain in full (rest from reference TRBV29-1 and TRBJ1-1): SAVISQKPSRDICQRGTSLTIQCQVDSQVTMMFWYRQQPGQSLTLIATANQGSEATYESGFVIDKFPISRPNLTFSTLTVSNMSPEDSSIYLCSVSGGYEAFFGQGTRLTVV.

This sequence joins TRBV7-6 and TRBJ2-6; 9 positions match TRBD2. The germline V gene encodes CDR1 SGHVS and CDR2 FNYEAQ. The length of the CDR3 is 18 residues. The CDR3: CASQGLAGGGAGANVLTF. The CDR3 DNA is TGTGCATCGCAGGGACTCGCGGGGGGGGGCGCTGGGGCCAACGTCCTGACTTTC. The full variable domain, completed using reference TRBV7-6 and TRBJ2-6, is GAGVSQSPRYKVTKRGQDVALRCDPISGHVSLYWYRQALGQGPEFLTYFNYEAQQDKSGLPNDRFSAERPEGSISTLTIQRTEQRDSAMYRCASQGLAGGGAGANVLTFGAGSRLTVL.

This clone was observed a few times. The V and J genes are TRBV7-2 and TRBJ2-5; 9 nucleotides line up with TRBD2. Germline loops: CDR1 SGHTA, CDR2 FQGNSA. The junction had 8 bases not matched to a gene; V was cut back by 7 bases and J by 5 bases. This CDR3 spans 14 amino acids. The CDR3 region is CASNFAGGWETQYF. The CDR3, as DNA: TGTGCCAGCAACTTCGCGGGGGGGTGGGAGACCCAGTACTTC.

The genes are TRBV6-2 or TRBV6-3 and TRBJ1-5; 9 bases are a match to TRBD1. Germline assignment: CDR1 MNHEY and CDR2 SVGEGT. After removal of 2 bases from V and 4 bases from J, the junction contained 12 bases not matched to a gene. The CDR3 is made up of 18 amino acids. CDR3 region: CASSYLPGQGFGNQPQHF. The DNA for the CDR3 is TGTGCCAGCAGTTACCTACCGGGACAGGGTTTCGGTAATCAGCCCCAGCATTTT.

The rearrangement uses TRBV27 and TRBJ2-7; D is unresolved. Trimming took 7 bases from V and 7 from J, leaving 17 bases between them. The CDR3 spans 13 residues. Looked up from germline, CDR1 is MNHEY and CDR2 is SMNVEV (reference sequence). The CDR3 loop reads CASTPYLGSEQYF. The CDR3 DNA follows: TGTGCCAGCACCCCATACTTGGGCTCGGAGCAGTACTTC.

A single count supports this clone. The V gene is TRBV27, the J gene TRBJ1-3; D not certain. The CDR3 consists of 13 residues. Germline loops: CDR1 MNHEY, CDR2 SMNVEV (reference sequence). Trimming stripped 7 bases from V and 3 bases from J, with 10 bases between. The CDR3 is CASKRTGGNTIYF. In DNA, the CDR3 is TGTGCCAGCAAGCGGACGGGTGGAAACACCATATATTTT.

The chain has TRBV9 and TRBJ2-7, with D maybe TRBD2 (5 bases). Trimming shortened V by 2 bases and J by 3 bases, and 21 bases separated the two germline ends. Germline CDR1 is SGDLS and CDR2 is YYNGEE. The CDR3 extends over 17 amino acids. CDR3 residues: CASSVGASAGGLYEQYF. The DNA for the CDR3 is TGTGCCAGCAGCGTGGGAGCCTCAGCCGGAGGACTCTACGAGCAGTACTTC.

V usage is TRBV6-5 and J usage is TRBJ2-2; D perhaps matches TRBD2 (6 bases). Deletions cut 5 bases from V and 8 bases from J, with 15 bases between. Germline CDR1 MNHEY, CDR2 SVGAGI. This CDR3 is 14 amino acids long. CDR3 region: CASSRPGLPGELFF. In DNA form, the CDR3 reads TGTGCCAGCAGTAGGCCGGGACTCCCTGGGGAGCTGTTTTTT.

The chain uses TRBV7-9 and TRBJ1-3, with D perhaps TRBD1 (5 bases). Germline assignment: CDR1 SEHNR and CDR2 FQNEAQ (reference sequence). With 5 bases removed from V and 2 bases from J, the gap between germline ends came to 10 bases. The CDR3 has 14 residues. As DNA, the CDR3 is TGTGCCAGCAGCAGCCAAGGGGCTGGAAACACCATATATTTT. Its protein product is CASSSQGAGNTIYF.